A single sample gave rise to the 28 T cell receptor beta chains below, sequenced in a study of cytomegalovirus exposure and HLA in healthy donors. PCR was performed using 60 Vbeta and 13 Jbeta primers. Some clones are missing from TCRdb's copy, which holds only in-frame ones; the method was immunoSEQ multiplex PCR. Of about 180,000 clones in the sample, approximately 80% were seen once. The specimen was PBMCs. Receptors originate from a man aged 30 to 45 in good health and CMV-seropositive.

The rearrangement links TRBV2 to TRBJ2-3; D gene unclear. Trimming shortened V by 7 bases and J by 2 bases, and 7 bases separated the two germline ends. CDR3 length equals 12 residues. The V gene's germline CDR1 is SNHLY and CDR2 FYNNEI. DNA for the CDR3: TGTGCCAGCAACAGTATCACAGATACGCAGTATTTT. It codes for CASNSITDTQYF.

The CDR3 region has the DNA TGTGCCAGCAGCCAAGATGATATAGTGACAGGGGCGCAGTATTTT. It encodes CASSQDDIVTGAQYF. This chain joins TRBV4-2 and TRBJ2-3; the match to TRBD1 covers 8 bases. The ends lost 0 bases at V and 10 bases at J; junction bases unmatched: 9. Germline CDR1 reads LGHNA; CDR2 reads YNFKEQ. The CDR3 loop spans 15 amino acids.

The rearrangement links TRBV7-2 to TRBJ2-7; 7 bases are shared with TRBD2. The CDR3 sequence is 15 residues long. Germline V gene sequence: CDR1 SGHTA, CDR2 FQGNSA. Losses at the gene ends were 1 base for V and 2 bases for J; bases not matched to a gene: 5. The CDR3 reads CASSLVGGRTYEQYF. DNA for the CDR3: TGTGCCAGCAGCTTAGTGGGGGGGAGGACCTACGAGCAGTACTTC.

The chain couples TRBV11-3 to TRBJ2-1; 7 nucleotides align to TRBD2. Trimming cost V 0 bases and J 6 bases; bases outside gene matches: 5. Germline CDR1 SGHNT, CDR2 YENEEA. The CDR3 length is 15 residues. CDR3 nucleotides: TGTGCCAGCAGCTTAGAGGGCGGGAGCCTCAATGAGCAGTTCTTC. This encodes CASSLEGGSLNEQFF. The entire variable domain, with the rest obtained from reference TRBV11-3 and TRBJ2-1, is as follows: EAGVVQSPRYKIIEKKQPVAFWCNPISGHNTLYWYLQNLGQGPELLIRYENEEAVDDSQLPKDRFSAERLKGVDSTLKIQPAELGDSAVYLCASSLEGGSLNEQFFGPGTRLTVL.

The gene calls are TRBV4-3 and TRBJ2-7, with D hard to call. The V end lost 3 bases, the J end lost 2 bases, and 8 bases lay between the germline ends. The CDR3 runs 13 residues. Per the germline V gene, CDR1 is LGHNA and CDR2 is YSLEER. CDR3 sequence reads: CASSQGPTYEQYF. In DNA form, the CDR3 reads TGCGCCAGCAGCCAGGGCCCCACCTACGAGCAGTACTTC.

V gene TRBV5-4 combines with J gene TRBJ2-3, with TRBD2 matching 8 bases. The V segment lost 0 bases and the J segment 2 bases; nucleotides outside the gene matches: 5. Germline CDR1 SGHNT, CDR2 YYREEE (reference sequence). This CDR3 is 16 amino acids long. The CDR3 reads CASSLGSGKYTDTQYF. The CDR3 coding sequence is TGTGCCAGCAGCTTGGGTAGCGGGAAATACACAGATACGCAGTATTTT. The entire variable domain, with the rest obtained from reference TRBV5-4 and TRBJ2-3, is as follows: ETGVTQSPTHLIKTRGQQVTLRCSSQSGHNTVSWYQQALGQGPQFIFQYYREEENGRGNFPPRFSGLQFPNYSSELNVNALELDDSALYLCASSLGSGKYTDTQYFGPGTRLTVL.

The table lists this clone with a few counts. The CDR3 DNA follows: TGTGCCAGCAGCTTGAGCAGGACAGGGGCATCGGAGACCCAGTACTTC. Translation: CASSLSRTGASETQYF. The rearrangement links TRBV11-2 to TRBJ2-5; TRBD1 matches 9 bases. CDR3 length equals 16 residues. Trimming at V came to 3 bases and at J to 5 bases, leaving 10 bases not matched to a gene. Per the germline V gene, CDR1 is SGHAT and CDR2 is FQNNGV.

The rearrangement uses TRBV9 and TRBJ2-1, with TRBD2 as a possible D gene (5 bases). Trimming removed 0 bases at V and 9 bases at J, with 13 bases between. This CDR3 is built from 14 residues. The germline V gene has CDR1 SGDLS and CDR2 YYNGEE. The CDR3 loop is CASSVGLPGSEQFF. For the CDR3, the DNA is TGTGCCAGCAGCGTAGGACTACCCGGCAGTGAGCAGTTCTTC. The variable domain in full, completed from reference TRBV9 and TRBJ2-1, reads DSGVTQTPKHLITATGQRVTLRCSPRSGDLSVYWYQQSLDQGLQFLIQYYNGEERAKGNILERFSAQQFPDLHSELNLSSLELGDSALYFCASSVGLPGSEQFFGPGTRLTVL.

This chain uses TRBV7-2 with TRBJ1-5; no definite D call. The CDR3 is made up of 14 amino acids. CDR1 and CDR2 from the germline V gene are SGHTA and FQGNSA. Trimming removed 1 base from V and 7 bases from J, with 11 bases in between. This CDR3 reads CASSLETAAQPQHF. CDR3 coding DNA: TGTGCCAGCAGCTTAGAAACTGCGGCCCAGCCCCAGCATTTT.

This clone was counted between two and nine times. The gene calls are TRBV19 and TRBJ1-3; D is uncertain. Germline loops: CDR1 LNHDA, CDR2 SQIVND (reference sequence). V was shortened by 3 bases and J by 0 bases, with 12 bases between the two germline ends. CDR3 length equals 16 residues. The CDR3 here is CASSIFWESSGNTIYF. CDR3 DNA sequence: TGTGCCAGTAGTATTTTTTGGGAGAGCTCTGGAAACACCATATATTTT.

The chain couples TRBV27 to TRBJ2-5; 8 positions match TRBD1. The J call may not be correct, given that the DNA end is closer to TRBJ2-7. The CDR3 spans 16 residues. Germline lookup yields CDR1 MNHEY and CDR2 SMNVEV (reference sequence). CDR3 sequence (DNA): TGTGCCAGCAGTTTATCGTTTCAGGGGGCCGCCTACGAGCAGTACTTC. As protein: CASSLSFQGAAYEQYF.

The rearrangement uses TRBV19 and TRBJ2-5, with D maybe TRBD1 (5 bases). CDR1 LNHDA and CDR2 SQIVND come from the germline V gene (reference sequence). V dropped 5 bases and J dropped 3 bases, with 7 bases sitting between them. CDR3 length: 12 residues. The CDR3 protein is CASSGAEETQYF. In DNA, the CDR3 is TGTGCCAGTAGTGGGGCAGAAGAGACCCAGTACTTC.

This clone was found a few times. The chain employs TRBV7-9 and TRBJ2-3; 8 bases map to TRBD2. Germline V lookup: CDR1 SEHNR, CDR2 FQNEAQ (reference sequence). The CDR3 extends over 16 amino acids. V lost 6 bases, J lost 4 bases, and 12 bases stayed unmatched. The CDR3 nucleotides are TGTGCCAGCAGATCCCAGTGGGGCGGGGGGTCAGATACGCAGTATTTT. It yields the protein CASRSQWGGGSDTQYF.

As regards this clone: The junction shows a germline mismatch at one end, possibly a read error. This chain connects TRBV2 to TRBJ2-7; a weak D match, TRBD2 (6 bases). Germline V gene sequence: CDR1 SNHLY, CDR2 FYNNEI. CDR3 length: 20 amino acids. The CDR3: CASGEAEGRFGNSYTYEQYF. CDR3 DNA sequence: TGTGCCAGCGGTGAAGCGGAGGGGAGATTCGGCAACTCCTATACCTACGAGCAGTACTTC.

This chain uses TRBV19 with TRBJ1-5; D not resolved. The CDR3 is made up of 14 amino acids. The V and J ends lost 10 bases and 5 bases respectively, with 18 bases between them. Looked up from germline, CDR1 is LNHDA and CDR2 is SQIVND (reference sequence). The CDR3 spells CATSPGEEHQPQHF. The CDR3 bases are TGTGCCACCTCTCCTGGAGAGGAACATCAGCCCCAGCATTTT.

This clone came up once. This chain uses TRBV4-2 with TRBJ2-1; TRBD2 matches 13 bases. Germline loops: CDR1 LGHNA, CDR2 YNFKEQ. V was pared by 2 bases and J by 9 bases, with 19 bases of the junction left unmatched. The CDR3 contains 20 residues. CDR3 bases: TGTGCCAGCAGCCAATCAACTAGCGGGGGGGCGGTATTAACGTACGGTGAGCAGTTCTTC. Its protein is CASSQSTSGGAVLTYGEQFF.

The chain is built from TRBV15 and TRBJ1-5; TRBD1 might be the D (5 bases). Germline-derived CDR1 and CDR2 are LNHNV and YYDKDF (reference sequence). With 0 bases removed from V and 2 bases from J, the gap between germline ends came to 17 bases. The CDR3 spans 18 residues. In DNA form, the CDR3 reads TGTGCCACCAGCAGAGATGGTAGGGCAGGGTGGGGCAATCAGCCCCAGCATTTT. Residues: CATSRDGRAGWGNQPQHF.

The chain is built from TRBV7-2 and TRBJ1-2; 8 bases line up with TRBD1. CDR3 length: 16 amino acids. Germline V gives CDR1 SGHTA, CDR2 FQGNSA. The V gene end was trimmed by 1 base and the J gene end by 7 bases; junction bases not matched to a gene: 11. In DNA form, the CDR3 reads TGTGCCAGCAGCTTAGTAAGAGGGCCAGGGGGCTCTGGCTACACCTTC. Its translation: CASSLVRGPGGSGYTF.

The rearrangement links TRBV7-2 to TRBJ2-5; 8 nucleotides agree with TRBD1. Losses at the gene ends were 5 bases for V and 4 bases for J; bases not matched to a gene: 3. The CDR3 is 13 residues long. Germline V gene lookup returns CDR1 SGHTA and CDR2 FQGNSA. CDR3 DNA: TGTGCCAGCAGCCGCGACAGGGGAGAGACCCAGTACTTC. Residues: CASSRDRGETQYF.

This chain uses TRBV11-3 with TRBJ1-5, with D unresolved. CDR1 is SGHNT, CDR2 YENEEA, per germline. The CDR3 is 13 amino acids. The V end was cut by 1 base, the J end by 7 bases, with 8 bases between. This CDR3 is CASSLGLSQPQHF. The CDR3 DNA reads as TGTGCCAGCAGCTTAGGACTATCGCAGCCCCAGCATTTT.

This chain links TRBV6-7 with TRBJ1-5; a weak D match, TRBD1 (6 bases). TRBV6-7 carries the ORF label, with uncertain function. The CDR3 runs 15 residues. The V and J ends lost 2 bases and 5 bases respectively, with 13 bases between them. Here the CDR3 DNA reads TGTGCCAGCAGTTACCCCCAACAGGGTGATCAGCCCCAGCATTTT. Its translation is CASSYPQQGDQPQHF.

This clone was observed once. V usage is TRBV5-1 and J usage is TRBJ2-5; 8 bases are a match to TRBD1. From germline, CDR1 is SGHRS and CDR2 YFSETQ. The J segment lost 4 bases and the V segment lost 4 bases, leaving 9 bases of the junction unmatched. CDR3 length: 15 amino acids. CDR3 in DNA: TGCGCCAGCAGCCGTATGCAGGGGGCTAGAGAGACCCAGTACTTC. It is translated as CASSRMQGARETQYF. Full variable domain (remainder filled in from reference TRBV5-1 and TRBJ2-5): KAGVTQTPRYLIKTRGQQVTLSCSPISGHRSVSWYQQTPGQGLQFLFEYFSETQRNKGNFPGRFSGRQFSNSRSEMNVSTLELGDSALYLCASSRMQGARETQYFGPGTRLLVL.

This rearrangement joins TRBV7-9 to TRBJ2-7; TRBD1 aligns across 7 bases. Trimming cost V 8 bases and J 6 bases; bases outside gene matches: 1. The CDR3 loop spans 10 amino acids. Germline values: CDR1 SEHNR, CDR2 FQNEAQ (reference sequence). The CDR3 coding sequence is TGTGCCAGCGCAGGGGGCGAGCAGTACTTC. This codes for CASAGGEQYF.

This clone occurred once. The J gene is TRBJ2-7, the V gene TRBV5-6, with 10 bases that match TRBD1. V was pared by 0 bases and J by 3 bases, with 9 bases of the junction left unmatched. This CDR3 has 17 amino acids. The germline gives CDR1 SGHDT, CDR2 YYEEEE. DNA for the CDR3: TGTGCCAGCAGCTTGGTAGTGGGACAGGGGCAAAGCTACGAGCAGTACTTC. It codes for CASSLVVGQGQSYEQYF.

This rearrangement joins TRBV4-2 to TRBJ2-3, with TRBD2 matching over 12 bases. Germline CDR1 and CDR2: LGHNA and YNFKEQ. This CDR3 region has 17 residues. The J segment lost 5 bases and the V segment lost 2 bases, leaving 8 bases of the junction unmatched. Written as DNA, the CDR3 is TGTGCCAGCAGCCAACGTCCGACTAGCGGGGGACAAGATACGCAGTATTTT. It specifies CASSQRPTSGGQDTQYF.

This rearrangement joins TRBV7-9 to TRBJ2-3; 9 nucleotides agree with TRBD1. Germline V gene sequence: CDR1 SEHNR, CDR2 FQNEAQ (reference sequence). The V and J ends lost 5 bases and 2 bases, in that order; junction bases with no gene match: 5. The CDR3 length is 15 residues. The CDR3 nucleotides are TGTGCCAGCAGCCCGGGACAGGGACACACAGATACGCAGTATTTT. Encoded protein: CASSPGQGHTDTQYF.

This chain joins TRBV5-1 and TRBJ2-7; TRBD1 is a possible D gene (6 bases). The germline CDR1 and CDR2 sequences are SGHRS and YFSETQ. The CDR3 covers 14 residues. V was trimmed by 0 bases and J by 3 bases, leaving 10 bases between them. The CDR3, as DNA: TGCGCCAGCAGCTTGGGGGGACACCTCTACGAGCAGTACTTC. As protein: CASSLGGHLYEQYF.

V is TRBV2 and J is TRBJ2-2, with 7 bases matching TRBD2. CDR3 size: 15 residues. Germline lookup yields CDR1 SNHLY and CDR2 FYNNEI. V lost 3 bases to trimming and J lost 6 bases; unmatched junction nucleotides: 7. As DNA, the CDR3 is TGTGCCAGCAGTGAGGCGGGAGAGGGGCCCGGGGAGCTGTTTTTT. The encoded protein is CASSEAGEGPGELFF.